Listed below are T cell receptor beta chains from one sample, sequenced in a study of long-term antiretroviral therapy in people with HIV. Assay used: immunoSEQ multiplex PCR; TCRdb lists only in-frame clones, some missing. The top ten clones hold about 3.1% of a sample with roughly 28,000 clones, approximately 95% of them seen once. Material: unsorted PBMCs, obtained 5.3 years after starting antiretroviral therapy. These receptors were obtained from a man aged 50-60 years with HIV. Each CDR3 is given with its conserved first and last residue. D genes are given only for firm matches. The size entry is marked missing in some rows and otherwise reads once, few, many or a size class.

j_call v_call d_call clone_size cdr3_aa cdr3_nt
TRBJ2-1 TRBV6-6 TRBD1 . CASSYPGQGDYEQFF TGTGCCAGCAGTTACCCGGGACAGGGTGACTATGAGCAGTTCTTC
TRBJ2-2 TRBV7-8 TRBD1 . CASSLAAGGTGELFF TGTGCCAGCAGCTTAGCGGCAGGGGGAACCGGGGAGCTGTTTTTT
TRBJ2-5 TRBV6-6 TRBD1 . CASSPQDRGETQYF TGTGCCAGCAGCCCCCAGGACAGGGGAGAGACCCAGTACTTC
TRBJ2-3 TRBV7-9 . . CASSQMKLARRGDTQYF TGTGCCAGCAGCCAAATGAAACTGGCGCGCCGGGGGGATACGCAGTATTTT
TRBJ1-3 TRBV2 . . CASSRGNSNTIYF TGTGCCAGCAGCCGGGGCAACTCAAACACCATATATTTT
TRBJ2-1 TRBV5-1 . . CASSLADEQFF TGCGCCAGCAGCTTGGCCGATGAGCAGTTCTTC
TRBJ2-2 TRBV10-1 TRBD1 . CASSDGTANTGELFF TGCGCCAGCAGTGATGGGACAGCGAACACCGGGGAGCTGTTTTTT
TRBJ1-1 TRBV5-6 . . CASSRRGFSEAFF TGTGCCAGCAGCCGAAGAGGGTTTTCTGAAGCTTTCTTT
TRBJ1-6 TRBV28 . . CASSLGRSYNSPLHF TGTGCCAGCAGTTTAGGTCGGTCCTATAATTCACCCCTCCACTTT
TRBJ2-7 TRBV6-6 . . CASKRQGEQYF TGTGCCAGCAAGAGGCAGGGCGAGCAGTACTTC
TRBJ1-1 TRBV6-1 TRBD1 . CASREPGTANTEAFF TGTGCCAGCAGGGAGCCCGGGACAGCTAACACTGAAGCTTTCTTT
TRBJ2-1 TRBV30 TRBD1 . CAWTSQGAREQFF TGTGCCTGGACTTCTCAGGGGGCAAGGGAGCAGTTCTTC
TRBJ2-1 TRBV14 TRBD2 once CASSPGLAYNEQFF TGTGCCAGCAGCCCGGGACTAGCTTACAATGAGCAGTTCTTC
TRBJ2-3 TRBV18 TRBD1 . CASSPKGQRATDTQYF TGTGCCAGCTCACCAAAGGGACAGAGGGCCACAGATACGCAGTATTTT
TRBJ2-7 TRBV6-1 . . CASSEVSSEQYF TGTGCCAGCAGTGAGGTTTCTTCCGAGCAGTACTTC
TRBJ1-2 TRBV11-2 TRBD1 . CASSLDQGAGGNTF TGTGCCAGCAGCTTAGATCAGGGGGCCGGTGGGAACACCTTC
TRBJ2-3 TRBV6-1 . . CASSNHAGSTDTQYF TGTGCCAGCAGTAACCATGCGGGCAGCACAGATACGCAGTATTTT
TRBJ1-2 TRBV4-1 . . CASSQETGPLYGYTF TGCGCCAGCAGCCAGGAAACGGGTCCCCTTTATGGCTACACCTTC
TRBJ2-7 TRBV6-1 . . CASSEMVQPAPYEQYF TGTGCCAGCAGTGAAATGGTGCAGCCAGCTCCCTACGAGCAGTACTTC
TRBJ1-4 TRBV15 . . CATSSPWEEDGKLFF TGTGCCACCAGCTCCCCTTGGGAAGAGGATGGAAAACTGTTTTTT
TRBJ2-2 TRBV7-8 . . CASSLDSNTGELFF TGTGCCAGCAGCTTAGATTCGAACACCGGGGAGCTGTTTTTT
TRBJ1-6 TRBV28 . . CASSLSVYLSPLHF TGTGCCAGCAGTTTGAGTGTTTACCTTTCACCCCTCCACTTT
TRBJ1-2 TRBV13 . . CASTINGGWGYTF TGTGCCAGCACTATTAACGGGGGCTGGGGCTACACCTTC
TRBJ1-1 TRBV6-5 . . CAAKPRDPNTEAFF TGTGCCGCTAAACCACGGGACCCAAACACTGAAGCTTTCTTT
TRBJ1-1 TRBV5-8 . . CASSLEVGRGLISEAFF TGTGCCAGCAGCTTGGAGGTCGGGAGGGGTTTGATCTCTGAAGCTTTCTTT
TRBJ1-2 TRBV28 TRBD1 . CASSPGTGGGYGYTF TGTGCCAGCAGTCCCGGGACAGGGGGCGGCTATGGCTACACCTTC
TRBJ2-7 TRBV7-3 . . CASSSKRGTSYEQYF TGTGCCAGCAGCTCGAAGAGGGGAACCTCCTACGAGCAGTACTTC
TRBJ2-1 TRBV6-1 TRBD2 once CASSPPLAGANEQFF TGTGCCAGCAGTCCACCACTAGCGGGGGCCAATGAGCAGTTCTTC
TRBJ1-2 TRBV6-1 TRBD1 . CASIRTGAEYGYTF TGTGCCAGCATTCGGACAGGGGCCGAATATGGCTACACCTTC
TRBJ2-1 TRBV10-1 . . CASSESWGGLGDEQFF TGCGCCAGCAGTGAGTCTTGGGGGGGCCTGGGGGATGAGCAGTTCTTC
TRBJ2-5 TRBV2 . . CASSGRQGGVETQYF TGTGCCAGCAGTGGACGACAGGGAGGTGTAGAGACCCAGTACTTC
TRBJ1-1 TRBV29-1 . . CSVELPALNTEAFF TGCAGCGTTGAGTTGCCCGCCTTGAACACTGAAGCTTTCTTT
TRBJ1-1 TRBV4-2 . . CASTHFAGQNTEAFF TGTGCCAGCACTCACTTTGCGGGACAGAACACTGAAGCTTTCTTT
TRBJ1-2 TRBV14 . . CASSQDKGLSYGYTF TGTGCCAGCAGCCAAGATAAAGGGTTAAGCTATGGCTACACCTTC
TRBJ2-3 TRBV6-1 . . CASSESGSLRDTQYF TGTGCCAGCAGTGAATCGGGGAGTCTGAGAGATACGCAGTATTTT
TRBJ2-1 TRBV19 TRBD2 . CASSLAGGPGEQFF TGTGCCAGTAGTCTAGCGGGGGGGCCGGGTGAGCAGTTCTTC
TRBJ2-1 TRBV7-2 TRBD2 . CASSPGTSGGRLWEQFF TGTGCCAGCAGCCCCGGGACTAGCGGGGGTCGGCTGTGGGAGCAGTTCTTC
TRBJ1-1 TRBV10-3 . . CAISENQKGAEAFF TGTGCCATCAGTGAAAACCAAAAGGGAGCTGAAGCTTTCTTT
TRBJ1-4 TRBV5-1 . . CASSRALGTNEKLFF TGCGCCAGCAGCAGGGCCTTGGGGACTAATGAAAAACTGTTTTTT
TRBJ2-2 TRBV6-6 . . CASSPRRPGAGGELFF TGTGCCAGCAGCCCCCGGCGGCCAGGAGCGGGCGGGGAGCTGTTTTTT
TRBJ1-2 TRBV6-5 . once CASSAGATNYGYTF TGTGCCAGCAGTGCGGGAGCGACTAACTATGGCTACACCTTC
TRBJ2-7 TRBV9 . . CASSGDYEQYF TGTGCCAGCAGCGGGGACTACGAGCAGTACTTC
TRBJ2-4 TRBV28 TRBD1 . CASSGMTGVNIQYF TGTGCCAGCAGTGGAATGACAGGGGTAAACATTCAGTACTTC
TRBJ2-7 TRBV25-1 . . CASSSGGAIGEQYF TGTGCCAGCAGCTCCGGAGGGGCCATCGGGGAGCAGTACTTC
TRBJ2-1 TRBV12-5 TRBD2 . CASGPPALAGGPHEQFF TGTGCTAGTGGTCCCCCCGCCTTAGCGGGGGGGCCCCATGAGCAGTTCTTC
TRBJ2-6 TRBV6-1 . . CASNRVSGANVLTF TGTGCCAGCAACCGTGTCTCTGGGGCCAACGTCCTGACTTTC
TRBJ2-2 TRBV11-3 TRBD1 . CASSSGTGVAGELFF TGTGCCAGCAGCTCCGGGACAGGGGTGGCCGGGGAGCTGTTTTTT
TRBJ2-5 TRBV11-2 TRBD2 . CASSQGTSGGIQETQYF TGTGCCAGCAGCCAGGGGACTAGCGGGGGTATACAAGAGACCCAGTACTTC
TRBJ1-3 TRBV7-8 . once CASSEWAGNTIYF TGTGCCAGCAGCGAGTGGGCTGGAAACACCATATATTTT
TRBJ2-1 TRBV11-2 TRBD2 . CASRPENGLAGGLGNEQFF TGTGCCAGCAGACCTGAAAACGGACTAGCGGGGGGTCTGGGGAATGAGCAGTTCTTC
TRBJ1-2 TRBV11-3 . . CASSFSRDPPMGYTF TGTGCCAGCAGTTTTAGCAGGGACCCCCCTATGGGCTACACCTTC